Following are 32 T cell receptor beta chains from one sample sequenced in a study of blood T cell repertoires in COVID-19. TCRdb's table, derived via immunoSEQ multiplex PCR, lists solely in-frame clones and lacks some. In the table there are over 130,000 clones, about 87% of which are singletons. Sequencing used peripheral blood. These receptors all come from a human donor with COVID-19, enrolled during active disease. The donor label of this sample is uncertain.

This clone appeared a single time. This chain uses TRBV27 with TRBJ2-3, with D tentatively TRBD2 (5 bases). The CDR3 has 15 residues. From germline, CDR1 is MNHEY and CDR2 SMNVEV (reference sequence). V was cut by 2 bases and J by 6 bases, with 15 bases left in between. For the CDR3, the DNA is TGTGCCAGCAGTTTACTACGGGGTTTTGGGGATACGCAGTATTTT. Amino acid sequence: CASSLLRGFGDTQYF.

V is TRBV28 and J is TRBJ1-5, with 10 bases aligning to TRBD1. This CDR3 region has 19 residues. Germline-derived CDR1 and CDR2 are MDHEN and SYDVKM. Losses at the gene ends were 3 bases for V and 0 bases for J; bases not matched to a gene: 11. The CDR3 is CASSFRRRRQGASNQPQHF. CDR3 DNA: TGTGCCAGCAGTTTCCGACGCCGACGACAGGGGGCTAGCAATCAGCCCCAGCATTTT.

This clone was detected once. J is TRBJ2-5 and V is TRBV9; D may be TRBD2 (6 bases). The CDR3 runs 15 residues. With 1 base removed from V and 2 bases from J, the gap between germline ends came to 12 bases. From germline, CDR1 is SGDLS and CDR2 YYNGEE. The CDR3 region is CASSVNGDSQETQYF. The CDR3, as DNA: TGTGCCAGCAGCGTAAATGGGGACTCACAAGAGACCCAGTACTTC.

This rearrangement joins TRBV3-1 (or the pseudogene TRBV3-2) to TRBJ1-4; D not certain. The V end lost 0 bases, the J end lost 11 bases, and 16 bases lay between the germline ends. Germline V lookup: CDR1 LGHDT, CDR2 YNNKEL (reference sequence). This CDR3 region has 15 residues. The CDR3 nucleotides read TGTGCCAGCAGCCAAGATCTTGGCGCCGGAGGGAAACTGTTTTTT. Residues: CASSQDLGAGGKLFF.

The rearrangement joins TRBV2 to TRBJ1-2; D not resolved. Germline loops: CDR1 SNHLY, CDR2 FYNNEI. This CDR3 contains 14 residues. Deletions cut 3 bases from V and 4 bases from J, with 12 bases between. CDR3 protein: CASSEVGKSYGYTF. The CDR3 DNA is TGTGCCAGCAGTGAGGTTGGCAAGTCCTATGGCTACACCTTC.

This sequence joins TRBV5-1 and TRBJ2-5; D perhaps matches TRBD1 (5 bases). Trimming shortened V by 3 bases and J by 5 bases, and 8 bases separated the two germline ends. CDR1 SGHRS and CDR2 YFSETQ come from the germline V gene. The CDR3 consists of 12 residues. CDR3 DNA sequence: TGCGCCAGCAGCTGGAAGGGGGAGACCCAGTACTTC. Amino acid sequence: CASSWKGETQYF.

The CDR3 loop is CASSIKGLAGGYEQYF. CDR3 nucleotide sequence: TGTGCCAGTAGTATCAAGGGACTAGCGGGAGGGTACGAGCAGTACTTC. The chain recombines TRBV19 with TRBJ2-7, with 16 bases fitting TRBD2. This CDR3 is built from 16 residues. V lost 3 bases, J lost 4 bases, and 3 bases stayed unmatched. Germline V gene lookup returns CDR1 LNHDA and CDR2 SQIVND (reference sequence). Full variable domain (rest looked up from reference TRBV19 and TRBJ2-7): DGGITQSPKYLFRKEGQNVTLSCEQNLNHDAMYWYRQDPGQGLRLIYYSQIVNDFQKGDIAEGYSVSREKKESFPLTVTSAQKNPTAFYLCASSIKGLAGGYEQYFGPGTRLTVT.

The chain has TRBV6-6 and TRBJ1-1, with 9 bases that match TRBD1. This CDR3 is 14 amino acids long. Germline CDR1 reads MNHNY; CDR2 reads SVGAGI (reference sequence). The J segment lost 6 bases and the V segment lost 4 bases, leaving 6 bases of the junction unmatched. The CDR3 protein is CASSSGDRDSEAFF. The CDR3 region has the DNA TGTGCCAGCAGTTCCGGGGACAGGGACTCTGAAGCTTTCTTT.

This rearrangement joins TRBV7-9 to TRBJ2-2; unclear D gene. Germline V gene data show CDR1 as SEHNR and CDR2 as FQNEAQ (reference sequence). This CDR3 has 13 residues. The germline V and J ends were trimmed by 5 bases and 6 bases, with 10 bases remaining between them. The CDR3 bases are TGTGCCAGCAGCCCAGTAGCCTCCGGGGAGCTGTTTTTT. Residues: CASSPVASGELFF.

This chain uses TRBV19 with TRBJ1-2; D unresolved. The CDR3 is made up of 13 amino acids. In germline, CDR1 is LNHDA, CDR2 SQIVND (reference sequence). V lost 6 bases to trimming and J lost 3 bases, with 11 bases between them. The chain's CDR3 is CASSLRRHYGYTF. DNA of the CDR3: TGTGCCAGTAGCCTACGCAGGCACTATGGCTACACCTTC.

The CDR3 DNA reads as TGTGCCAGCAGTTACTCAGCCGGGTTCTACGAGCAGTACTTC. Translation gives CASSYSAGFYEQYF. V gene TRBV6-5 combines with J gene TRBJ2-7; D gene unclear. In germline, CDR1 is MNHEY, CDR2 SVGAGI. The CDR3 is 14 amino acids. V dropped 0 bases and J dropped 3 bases, with 9 bases sitting between them.

This CDR3 reads CASSLASEGGETQYF. CDR3 bases: TGTGCCAGCAGCTTAGCTTCCGAAGGGGGCGAGACCCAGTACTTC. The J gene is TRBJ2-5, the V gene TRBV7-2; TRBD1 matches at 7 bases. CDR1 SGHTA and CDR2 FQGNSA come from the germline V gene. V shed 0 bases, J shed 5 bases, and the junction held 6 bases outside the gene matches. The CDR3 covers 15 residues.

The chain joins TRBV18 to TRBJ2-5, with D unclear. Looked up from germline, CDR1 is KGHSH and CDR2 is LQKENI. With 2 bases removed from V and 2 bases from J, the gap between germline ends came to 9 bases. The CDR3 contains 14 residues. The CDR3 DNA reads as TGTGCCAGCTCACCATCGTGGCTTCAAGAGACCCAGTACTTC. Encoded protein: CASSPSWLQETQYF.

V and J are TRBV5-6 and TRBJ2-7, with D perhaps TRBD2 (6 bases). Germline V gene data show CDR1 as SGHDT and CDR2 as YYEEEE. The CDR3 has 13 amino acids. Trimming took off 4 bases at V and 5 bases at J, with 13 bases between the two ends. This chain's CDR3 is CASSRDRRDEQYF. The DNA of the CDR3 is TGTGCCAGCAGCCGGGACCGGAGGGACGAGCAGTACTTC.

Details on this clone: Germline is not matched at one junction end, which may reflect a read error. The V call is TRBV7-3, the J call TRBJ2-1; TRBD2 aligns across 7 bases. Germline V gives CDR1 SGHTA, CDR2 FQGTGA. CDR3 length: 20 residues. The CDR3 sequence: CASSLTPIAGVSPLYNEQFF. As DNA, the CDR3 is TGTGCCAGCAGCCTAACCCCAATCGCGGGGGTCTCTCCTCTTTACAATGAGCAGTTCTTC.

This clone has a single count. The chain employs TRBV6-6 and TRBJ1-6, with a possible D match to TRBD1 (6 bases). This CDR3 is 17 amino acids long. The V and J ends lost 5 bases and 0 bases respectively, with 14 bases between them. Germline CDR1 is MNHNY and CDR2 is SVGAGI (reference sequence). As DNA, the CDR3 is TGTGCCAGCAGTCAATCAGGGGCCAGCTCCTATAATTCACCCCTCCACTTT. Its translation: CASSQSGASSYNSPLHF.

As DNA, the CDR3 is TGTGCCTTTCCGCGGGGGGGGAACAATGAGCAGTTCTTC. Encoded protein: CAFPRGGNNEQFF. The genes are TRBV30 and TRBJ2-1; 9 nucleotides agree with TRBD2. From germline, CDR1 is GTSNPN and CDR2 SVGIG (reference sequence). Trimming at V came to 7 bases and at J to 5 bases, leaving 6 bases not matched to a gene. The CDR3 length is 13 residues. The full variable domain, rest sourced from reference TRBV30 and TRBJ2-1, is SQTIHQWPATLVQPVGSPLSLECTVEGTSNPNLYWYRQAAGRGLQLLFYSVGIGQISSEVPQNLSASRPQDRQFILSSKKLLLSDSGFYLCAFPRGGNNEQFFGPGTRLTVL.

About this clone: An end of the junction differs from the germline gene, which may be a read error. The CDR3 loop is CAWSLTGGGLSF. CDR3 sequence (DNA): TGTGCCTGGAGCCTTACAGGGGGCGGTTTGTCCTTC. The chain has TRBV30 and TRBJ2-7, with 9 positions matching TRBD1. Germline loops: CDR1 GTSNPN, CDR2 SVGIG (reference sequence). The CDR3 is 12 residues long.

The CDR3 protein is CAWSLGSNIHGYTF. CDR3 coding DNA: TGTGCCTGGAGTCTCGGGAGTAATATCCATGGCTACACCTTC. The gene calls are TRBV30 and TRBJ1-2; D gene unclear. CDR1 is GTSNPN, CDR2 SVGIG, per germline (reference sequence). The CDR3 totals 14 residues. With 2 bases removed from V and 6 bases from J, the gap between germline ends came to 16 bases.

At least ten counts were recorded for this clone. This chain connects TRBV5-1 to TRBJ2-7, with a possible D match to TRBD2 (7 bases). Germline CDR1 SGHRS, CDR2 YFSETQ. Trimming pared 7 bases from V and 2 bases from J, leaving 13 bases between. The CDR3 extends over 13 amino acids. In DNA, the CDR3 is TGCGCCAGCGCCGCGGGGGCGGCCTACGAGCAGTACTTC. It specifies CASAAGAAYEQYF.

In DNA, the CDR3 is TGTGCCAGCAGCGAGGGACAGGGGGCGGCCTATGGCTACACCTTC. Translating it yields CASSEGQGAAYGYTF. V is TRBV9 and J is TRBJ1-2, with 12 bases that match TRBD1. The V gene end was trimmed by 3 bases and the J gene end by 4 bases; junction bases not matched to a gene: 4. The CDR3 extends over 15 amino acids. Germline V gives CDR1 SGDLS, CDR2 YYNGEE.

The J gene is TRBJ1-1, the V gene TRBV2; D remains ambiguous. V lost 4 bases and J 1 base, leaving 4 bases between the germline ends. This CDR3 has 12 amino acids. Germline loops: CDR1 SNHLY, CDR2 FYNNEI. CDR3 in amino acids: CASSVRNTEAFF. The CDR3 DNA reads as TGTGCCAGCAGTGTCAGGAACACTGAAGCTTTCTTT.

The chain employs TRBV3-1 (or the pseudogene TRBV3-2) and TRBJ2-5; weak D call: TRBD2 (6 bases). The germline V and J ends were trimmed by 1 base and 3 bases, with 9 bases remaining between them. CDR3 length: 14 amino acids. Germline CDR1 LGHDT, CDR2 YNNKEL (reference sequence). CDR3 sequence: CASSQVGGEETQYF. As DNA, the CDR3 is TGTGCCAGCAGCCAAGTGGGAGGTGAAGAGACCCAGTACTTC.

This chain joins TRBV2 and TRBJ1-4, with D unresolved. Germline V lookup: CDR1 SNHLY, CDR2 FYNNEI. The CDR3 covers 13 residues. Trimming took 5 bases from V and 5 from J, leaving 9 bases between them. In DNA form, the CDR3 reads TGTGCCAGCAGTCGGGGTCTAAATGAAAAACTGTTTTTT. Translated, it gives CASSRGLNEKLFF.

The rearrangement uses TRBV19 and TRBJ2-2; the D is unclear. In germline, CDR1 is LNHDA, CDR2 SQIVND (reference sequence). The V gene lost 4 bases and the J gene lost 1 base, with 7 bases spanning the gap. This CDR3 is 14 amino acids long. The CDR3 region has the DNA TGTGCCAGTAGTACCATCAAGAACACCGGGGAGCTGTTTTTT. Protein: CASSTIKNTGELFF.

V is TRBV3-1 (or the pseudogene TRBV3-2) and J is TRBJ1-5, with D possibly matching TRBD1 (5 bases). The V gene's germline CDR1 is LGHDT and CDR2 YNNKEL (reference sequence). Trimming cost V 4 bases and J 0 bases, with 10 bases left between them. The CDR3 is 15 amino acids. The chain's CDR3 is CASSRGHHSNQPQHF. In nucleotides, the CDR3 is TGTGCCAGCAGCCGTGGACACCATAGCAATCAGCCCCAGCATTTT.

V gene TRBV4-1 combines with J gene TRBJ1-3; 8 bases are shared with TRBD1. The germline gives CDR1 MGHRA, CDR2 YSYEKL. With 3 bases clipped from V and 3 bases from J, the junction kept 7 bases outside the gene matches. This CDR3 region has 16 residues. CDR3 coding DNA: TGCGCCAGCAGCCATCCTCAGGGGGCGGGTGGAAACACCATATATTTT. As protein: CASSHPQGAGGNTIYF.

The chain employs TRBV5-1 and TRBJ2-5; D might be TRBD1 (6 bases). Per germline, CDR1 SGHRS and CDR2 YFSETQ. The CDR3 extends over 14 amino acids. The ends were cut back, 2 bases at V and 5 bases at J, with 13 bases in the middle. CDR3 DNA: TGCGCCAGCAGCTTTCAGGGGTCCAGTGAGACCCAGTACTTC. Protein: CASSFQGSSETQYF. The full variable domain, its missing parts supplied by reference TRBV5-1 and TRBJ2-5, is KAGVTQTPRYLIKTRGQQVTLSCSPISGHRSVSWYQQTPGQGLQFLFEYFSETQRNKGNFPGRFSGRQFSNSRSEMNVSTLELGDSALYLCASSFQGSSETQYFGPGTRLLVL.

The J gene is TRBJ1-2, the V gene TRBV2, with D perhaps matching TRBD1 (5 bases). Between the trimmed V and J ends, which lost 8 bases and 1 base, there was a span of 23 bases. This CDR3 has 17 residues. The germline V gene has CDR1 SNHLY and CDR2 FYNNEI. CDR3 sequence reads: CASGSAGGSDLNYGYTF. CDR3 DNA sequence: TGTGCCAGCGGTAGTGCGGGGGGGTCTGATCTTAACTATGGCTACACCTTC.

This clone showed up just a few times. The chain recombines TRBV5-1 with TRBJ2-5; 8 bases agree with TRBD2. The CDR3 length is 15 residues. V was clipped by 4 bases and J by 4 bases; unmatched bases: 9. Germline-derived CDR1 and CDR2 are SGHRS and YFSETQ. The CDR3 region has the DNA TGCGCCAGCAGCCCCCGGGGGGGCGGGGGAGAGACCCAGTACTTC. It is translated as CASSPRGGGGETQYF.

This chain links TRBV30 with TRBJ1-5, with a possible D match to TRBD1 (5 bases). This CDR3 is built from 16 residues. In germline, CDR1 is GTSNPN, CDR2 SVGIG (reference sequence). V was trimmed by 0 bases and J by 0 bases, leaving 12 bases between them. The CDR3 nucleotides read TGTGCCTGGAGTGTAGGGGCGGGGAGTAGCAATCAGCCCCAGCATTTT. As protein: CAWSVGAGSSNQPQHF.

The rearrangement joins TRBV28 to TRBJ1-1; no firm D call. The CDR3 sequence is 11 residues long. The germline CDR1 and CDR2 sequences are MDHEN and SYDVKM. Deletions cut 9 bases from V and 3 bases from J, with 8 bases between. CDR3 sequence (DNA): TGTGCCAGTAGACTGGACACTGAAGCTTTCTTT. Amino acids: CASRLDTEAFF.